This T cell receptor beta chain emerged from a study of T-cell reconstitution after alpha-beta-depleted transplantation in children. CDR3 length: 14 residues. Germline V gene sequence: CDR1 DFQATT, CDR2 SNEGSKA (reference sequence). V was pared by 1 base and J by 8 bases, with 14 bases between. This clonotype has more than one count but fewer than ten. What it binds is not known. The study's findings and limits: Two months or so post-transplant, alpha-beta T cells reportedly derived from several hundred expanded graft clones. One year post-transplant, T-cell counts and diversity were largely derived from T cells produced anew.

The library targeted TCRbeta and was prepared with unique molecular identifiers. TCRdb ran MiXCR on the PCR reads and lists one entry per CDR3 protein. The table records some 260,000 distinct CDR3 sequences, more than 20% of them present only once. The chain couples TRBV20-1 to TRBJ1-4, with TRBD1 as a possible D gene (6 bases). This TCR came from a female patient younger than 10 who had a stem cell transplant for congenital amegakaryocytic thrombocytopenia, so the T cells may come from the graft donor. The sample in question was PBMCs, mostly from graft donor cells, obtained 360 days after TCRalphabeta/CD19-depleted stem cell transplant. This chain's CDR3 is CSARVNRVEEKLFF. CDR3 DNA: TGCAGTGCTAGAGTAAACAGGGTGGAGGAAAAACTGTTTTTT.